One T cell receptor (beta chain) is described in this entry. This sample was taken from a study of breast tumors, draining lymph nodes, adjacent tissues. TCRdb reanalysed the multiplex PCR reads using MiXCR and keeps one entry per CDR3 protein. The sample consists of about 80,000 distinct CDR3 sequences, approximately 19% of them appearing once. CDR1 DFQATT and CDR2 SNEGSKA come from the germline V gene (reference sequence). CDR3 length: 13 residues. The V gene lost 5 bases and the J gene lost 1 base, with 11 bases spanning the gap. Breast cancer patients provided tissue from their axillary draining lymph nodes.

The sequence derives from a female donor with breast cancer. Some clones in this sample may be carry-over from other donors' samples. The sample taken for sequencing was axillary lymph node tissue. The chain employs TRBV20-1 and TRBJ1-1, with D maybe TRBD1 (5 bases). Here the CDR3 reads CSAWDPKNTEAFF. CDR3 sequence (DNA): TGCAGTGCTTGGGACCCGAAGAACACTGAAGCTTTCTTT.